What follows are 5 T cell receptor beta chains derived from one specimen sequenced in a study of human T cells and chemical hapten exposure. TCRdb re-analysed the RACE reads in MiXCR, keeping a single row per CDR3 protein. The table includes a few hundred thousand distinct CDR3 sequences, approximately 5% detected once. Documented time point: patch test 1, 2 weeks after DPC sensitization. Indicated treatment: therapeutic diphenylcyclopropenone sensitization with weekly scalp DPC. The sample in question was whole blood, obtained in connection with sensitization to the hapten diphenylcyclopropenone (DPC). All receptors come from a woman between 50 and 59 years old with alopecia areata. Some clones in this sample may be carry-over from other donors' samples.

This clonotype occurred a few times. V usage is TRBV6-2 or TRBV6-3 and J usage is TRBJ2-3; D ambiguous. This CDR3 is built from 14 residues. Germline CDR1 MNHEY, CDR2 SVGEGT. Trimming removed 2 bases from V and 5 bases from J, with 11 bases in between. CDR3 coding DNA: TGTGCCAGCAGTTACCACCCCATAGGAGATACGCAGTATTTT. Protein: CASSYHPIGDTQYF.

This clonotype was picked up a small number of times. V usage is TRBV6-2 or TRBV6-3 and J usage is TRBJ1-1, with TRBD1 as a possible D gene (5 bases). The CDR3 covers 13 residues. Per germline, CDR1 MNHEY and CDR2 SVGEGT. V shed 5 bases and J shed 10 bases, with 17 bases lying between them. The DNA for the CDR3 is TGTGCCAGCAGTCAGACCCAGGGACGCGGAGCTTTCTTT. Its protein is CASSQTQGRGAFF.

Only a few counts were recorded for this clonotype. The V call is TRBV6-4, the J call TRBJ2-1; TRBD2 might be the D (6 bases). Germline V CDR1 and CDR2: MRHNA, SNTAGT. V dropped 0 bases and J dropped 5 bases, with 14 bases sitting between them. The CDR3 runs to 16 residues. CDR3 nucleotides: TGTGCCAGCAGTGACTCAATGCGGCGGGGTCACAATGAGCAGTTCTTC. This translates into CASSDSMRRGHNEQFF.

At least ten counts were recorded for this clonotype. This sequence joins TRBV9 and TRBJ2-7, with unresolved D. The V end was cut by 0 bases, the J end by 3 bases, with 7 bases between. CDR1 and CDR2 from the germline V gene are SGDLS and YYNGEE. CDR3 length: 13 residues. The CDR3 protein is CASSVVSGYEQYF. DNA for the CDR3: TGTGCCAGCAGCGTAGTGTCCGGCTACGAGCAGTACTTC.

This clonotype was recorded at least ten times. J is TRBJ1-5 and V is TRBV29-1, with a tentative D call TRBD1 (5 bases). The CDR3 has 14 residues. The V and J ends lost 2 bases and 3 bases respectively, with 11 bases between them. CDR1 is SQVTM, CDR2 ANQGSEA, per germline. CDR3 nucleotide sequence: TGCAGCGTTGAACAGGTCAGGGACAATCAGCCCCAGCATTTT. Protein: CSVEQVRDNQPQHF.